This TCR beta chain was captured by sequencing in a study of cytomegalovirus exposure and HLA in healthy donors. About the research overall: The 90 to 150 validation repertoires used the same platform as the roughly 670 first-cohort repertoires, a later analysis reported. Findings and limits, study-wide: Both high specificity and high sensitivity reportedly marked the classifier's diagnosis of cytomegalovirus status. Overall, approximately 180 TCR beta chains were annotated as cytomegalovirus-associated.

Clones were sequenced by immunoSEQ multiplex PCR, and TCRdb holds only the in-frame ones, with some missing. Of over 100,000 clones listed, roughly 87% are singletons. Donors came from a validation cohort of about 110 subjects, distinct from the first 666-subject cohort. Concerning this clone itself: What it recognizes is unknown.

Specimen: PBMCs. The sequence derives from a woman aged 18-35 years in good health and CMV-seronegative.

CDR3 sequence reads: CAARPGANYGYTF. The DNA of the CDR3 is TGTGCCGCCCGGCCGGGGGCTAACTATGGCTACACCTTC. V is TRBV6-5 and J is TRBJ1-2; D possibly corresponds to TRBD1 (5 bases). This CDR3 comprises 13 residues. Germline CDR1 is MNHEY and CDR2 is SVGAGI. The V gene lost 11 bases and the J gene lost 0 bases, with 13 bases spanning the gap.